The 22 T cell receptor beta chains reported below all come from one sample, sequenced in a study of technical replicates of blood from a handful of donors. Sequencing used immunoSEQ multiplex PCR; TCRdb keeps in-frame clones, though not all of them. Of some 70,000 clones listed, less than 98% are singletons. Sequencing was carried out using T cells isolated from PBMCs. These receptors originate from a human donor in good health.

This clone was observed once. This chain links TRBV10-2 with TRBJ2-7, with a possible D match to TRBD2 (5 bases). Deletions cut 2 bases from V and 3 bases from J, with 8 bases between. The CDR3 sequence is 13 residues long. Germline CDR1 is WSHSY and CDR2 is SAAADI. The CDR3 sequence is CASSERGYYEQYF. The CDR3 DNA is TGCGCCAGCAGTGAGCGGGGTTACTACGAGCAGTACTTC.

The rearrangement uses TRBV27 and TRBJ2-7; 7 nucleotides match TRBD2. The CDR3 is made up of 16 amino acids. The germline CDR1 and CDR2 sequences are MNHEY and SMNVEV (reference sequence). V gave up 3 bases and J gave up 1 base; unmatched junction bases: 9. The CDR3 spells CASSFGSGGRSYEQYF. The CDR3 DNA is TGTGCCAGCAGTTTTGGGTCGGGAGGTCGGTCCTACGAGCAGTACTTC.

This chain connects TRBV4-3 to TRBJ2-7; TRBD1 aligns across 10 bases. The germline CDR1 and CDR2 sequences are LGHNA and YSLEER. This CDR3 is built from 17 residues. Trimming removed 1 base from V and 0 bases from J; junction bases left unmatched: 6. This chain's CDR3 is CASSQARGTGVSYEQYF. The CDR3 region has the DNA TGCGCCAGCAGCCAAGCCAGGGGGACAGGGGTCTCCTACGAGCAGTACTTC.

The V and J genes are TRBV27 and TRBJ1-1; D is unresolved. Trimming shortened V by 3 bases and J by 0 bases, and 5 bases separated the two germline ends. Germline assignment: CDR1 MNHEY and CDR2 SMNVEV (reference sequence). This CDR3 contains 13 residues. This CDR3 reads CASSFFVNTEAFF. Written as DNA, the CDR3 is TGTGCCAGCAGTTTTTTCGTGAACACTGAAGCTTTCTTT.

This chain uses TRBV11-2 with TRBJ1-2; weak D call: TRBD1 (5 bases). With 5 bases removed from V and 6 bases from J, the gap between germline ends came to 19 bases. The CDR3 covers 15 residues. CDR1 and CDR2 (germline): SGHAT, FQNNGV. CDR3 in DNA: TGTGCCAGCAGCCCAAACGTCCAGGGTAGTCATGGCTACACCTTC. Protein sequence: CASSPNVQGSHGYTF.

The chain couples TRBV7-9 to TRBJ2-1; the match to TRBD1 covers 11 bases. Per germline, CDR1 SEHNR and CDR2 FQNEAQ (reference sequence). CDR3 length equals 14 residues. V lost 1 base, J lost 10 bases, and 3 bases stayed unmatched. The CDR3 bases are TGTGCCAGCAGCTTAGGGACAGGGGGCTTGGAGCAGTTCTTC. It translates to CASSLGTGGLEQFF.

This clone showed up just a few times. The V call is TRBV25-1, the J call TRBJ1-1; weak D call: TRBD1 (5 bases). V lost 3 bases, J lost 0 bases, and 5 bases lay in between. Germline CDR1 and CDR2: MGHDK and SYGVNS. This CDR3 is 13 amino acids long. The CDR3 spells CASSDRVNTEAFF. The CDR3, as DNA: TGTGCCAGCAGTGACAGGGTGAACACTGAAGCTTTCTTT.

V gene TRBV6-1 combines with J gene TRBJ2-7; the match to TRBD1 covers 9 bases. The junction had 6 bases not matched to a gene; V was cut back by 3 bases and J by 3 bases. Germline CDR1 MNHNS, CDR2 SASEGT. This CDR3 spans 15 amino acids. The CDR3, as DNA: TGTGCCAGCAGTGACGGCCCGGGACAGGGCTACGAGCAGTACTTC. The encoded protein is CASSDGPGQGYEQYF.

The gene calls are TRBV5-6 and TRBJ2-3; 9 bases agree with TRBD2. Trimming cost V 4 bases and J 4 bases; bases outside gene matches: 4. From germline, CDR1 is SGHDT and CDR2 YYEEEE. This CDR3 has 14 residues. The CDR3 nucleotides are TGTGCCAGCAGCCTGGGGACTAGCCCAGATACGCAGTATTTT. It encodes CASSLGTSPDTQYF. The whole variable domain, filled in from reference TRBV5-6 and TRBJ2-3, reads DAGVTQSPTHLIKTRGQQVTLRCSPKSGHDTVSWYQQALGQGPQFIFQYYEEEERQRGNFPDRFSGHQFPNYSSELNVNALLLGDSALYLCASSLGTSPDTQYFGPGTRLTVL.

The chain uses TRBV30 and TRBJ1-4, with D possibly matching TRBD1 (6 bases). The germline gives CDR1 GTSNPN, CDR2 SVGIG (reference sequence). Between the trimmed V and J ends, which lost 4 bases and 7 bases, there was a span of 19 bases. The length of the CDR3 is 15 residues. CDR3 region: CAWTKMTGRTEKLFF. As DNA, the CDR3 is TGTGCCTGGACGAAAATGACAGGTCGTACTGAAAAACTGTTTTTT.

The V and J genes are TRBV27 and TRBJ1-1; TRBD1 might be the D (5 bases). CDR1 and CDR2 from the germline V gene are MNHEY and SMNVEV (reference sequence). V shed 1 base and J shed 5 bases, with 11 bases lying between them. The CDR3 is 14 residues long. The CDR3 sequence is CASSLYRGGTEAFF. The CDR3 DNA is TGTGCCAGCAGTTTATATAGGGGAGGGACTGAAGCTTTCTTT.

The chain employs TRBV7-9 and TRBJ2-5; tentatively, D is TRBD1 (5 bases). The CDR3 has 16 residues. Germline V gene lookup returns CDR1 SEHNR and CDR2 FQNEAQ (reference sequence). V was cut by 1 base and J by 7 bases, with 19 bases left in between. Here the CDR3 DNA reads TGTGCCAGCAGCTTAGTAAGCAGGGATCTCATGAGGACCCAGTACTTC. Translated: CASSLVSRDLMRTQYF.

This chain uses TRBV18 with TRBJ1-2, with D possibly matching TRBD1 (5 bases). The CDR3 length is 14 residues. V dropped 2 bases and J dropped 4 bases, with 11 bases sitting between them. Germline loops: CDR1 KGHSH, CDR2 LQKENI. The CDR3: CASSPSQGTYGYTF. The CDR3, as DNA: TGTGCCAGCTCACCAAGCCAGGGAACCTATGGCTACACCTTC.

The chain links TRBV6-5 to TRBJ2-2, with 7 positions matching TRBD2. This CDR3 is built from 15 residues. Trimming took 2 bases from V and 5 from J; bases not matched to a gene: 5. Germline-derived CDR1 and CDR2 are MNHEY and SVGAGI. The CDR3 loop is CASSYVQGGTGELFF. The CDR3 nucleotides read TGTGCCAGCAGTTACGTTCAGGGAGGGACCGGGGAGCTGTTTTTT.

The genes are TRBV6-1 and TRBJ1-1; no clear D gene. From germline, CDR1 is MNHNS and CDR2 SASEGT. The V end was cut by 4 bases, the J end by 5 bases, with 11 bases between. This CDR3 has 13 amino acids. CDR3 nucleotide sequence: TGTGCCAGCAGTGTAGCCGGGAGGACTGAAGCTTTCTTT. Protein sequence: CASSVAGRTEAFF.

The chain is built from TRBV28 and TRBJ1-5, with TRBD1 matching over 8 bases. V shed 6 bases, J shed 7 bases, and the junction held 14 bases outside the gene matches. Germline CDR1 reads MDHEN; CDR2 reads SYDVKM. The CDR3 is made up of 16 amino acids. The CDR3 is CASRVGQGGSGQPQHF. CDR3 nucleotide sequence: TGTGCCAGCAGGGTTGGACAGGGAGGTTCGGGGCAGCCCCAGCATTTT.

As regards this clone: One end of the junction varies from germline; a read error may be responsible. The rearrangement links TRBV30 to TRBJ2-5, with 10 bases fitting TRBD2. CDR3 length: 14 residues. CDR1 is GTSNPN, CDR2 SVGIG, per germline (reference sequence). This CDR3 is CAWKYWLAGEAQYF. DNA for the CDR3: TGTGCCTGGAAATATTGGCTAGCGGGAGAGGCCCAGTACTTC.

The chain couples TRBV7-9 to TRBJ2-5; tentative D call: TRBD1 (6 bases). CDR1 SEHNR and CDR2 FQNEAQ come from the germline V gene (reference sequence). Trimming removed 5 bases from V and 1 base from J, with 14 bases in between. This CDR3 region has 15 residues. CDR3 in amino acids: CASSPWVGGQETQYF. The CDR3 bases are TGTGCCAGCAGCCCCTGGGTAGGGGGCCAAGAGACCCAGTACTTC.

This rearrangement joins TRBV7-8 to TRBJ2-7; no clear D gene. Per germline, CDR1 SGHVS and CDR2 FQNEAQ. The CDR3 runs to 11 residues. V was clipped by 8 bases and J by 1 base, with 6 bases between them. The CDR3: CASRVSYEQYF. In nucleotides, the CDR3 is TGTGCCAGCCGAGTTTCCTACGAGCAGTACTTC.

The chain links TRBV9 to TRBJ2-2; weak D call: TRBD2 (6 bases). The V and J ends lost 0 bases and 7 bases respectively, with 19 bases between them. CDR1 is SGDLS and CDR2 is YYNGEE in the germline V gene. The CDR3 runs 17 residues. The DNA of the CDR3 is TGTGCCAGCAGCGTAGCTATAAGTGGCGGGAACGACGGGGAGCTGTTTTTT. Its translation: CASSVAISGGNDGELFF.

CDR3 bases: TGCGCCAGCAGCCTGGACAGGCTAGACTACGAGCAGTACTTC. Protein sequence: CASSLDRLDYEQYF. This chain links TRBV5-1 with TRBJ2-7; 7 positions agree with TRBD1. The CDR3 contains 14 residues. Germline-derived CDR1 and CDR2 are SGHRS and YFSETQ. The ends lost 4 bases at V and 3 bases at J; junction bases unmatched: 7.

The CDR3 DNA reads as TGTGCCAGCAGCTTAAAGGGGGCACTGGGCTACACCTTC. Its protein is CASSLKGALGYTF. V is TRBV7-9 and J is TRBJ1-2, with 7 bases matching TRBD1. CDR3 length: 13 residues. CDR1 is SEHNR and CDR2 is FQNEAQ in the germline V gene (reference sequence). With 2 bases clipped from V and 8 bases from J, the junction kept 5 bases outside the gene matches.